A selection of T cell receptor beta chains follows, all from one sample in a study of cytomegalovirus exposure and HLA in healthy donors. The table came from immunoSEQ multiplex PCR; TCRdb's copy has only in-frame clones and leaves some out. The repertoire holds 95,000 to 150,000 clones, with roughly 66% as singletons. Sequenced sample: PBMCs. The receptors here all came from a man aged 18 to 29 in good health and CMV-seronegative. The CDR3 runs from the conserved cysteine through the conserved F or W. D genes are given only for firm matches. Expanded clones are given a class, and other clones once, few, many or no size at all.

J: TRBJ1-2
D: -
V: TRBV9
size: few
DNA: TGTGCCAGCAGCGTAGAGGGCAAGGGGAGGGATGGCTACACCTTC
CDR3: CASSVEGKGRDGYTF

J: TRBJ1-2
D: -
V: TRBV25-1
size: few
DNA: TGTGCCAGCAGTGAATACAGGAACTATGGCTACACCTTC
CDR3: CASSEYRNYGYTF

J: TRBJ2-5
D: TRBD1
V: TRBV19
size: -
DNA: TGTGCCAGTAGCATGACAGGGATTGCCCAAGAGACCCAGTACTTC
CDR3: CASSMTGIAQETQYF

J: TRBJ2-7
D: -
V: TRBV6-5
size: -
DNA: TGTGCCAGCAGTCAGAGTCTAATGGGGGGCGAGCAGTACTTC
CDR3: CASSQSLMGGEQYF

J: TRBJ2-7
D: -
V: TRBV29-1
size: few
DNA: TGCAGCGTTCTCCATTTGAGCGAGCAGTACTTC
CDR3: CSVLHLSEQYF

J: TRBJ2-7
D: -
V: TRBV4-3
size: few
DNA: TGCGCCAGCAGCCAAGGGTCTAGCGCCTCCTACGAGCAGTACTTC
CDR3: CASSQGSSASYEQYF

J: TRBJ2-4
D: -
V: TRBV7-6
size: -
DNA: TGTGCCAGCAGCTTAGGGCCTCTACGGGAGAGCGAAAACATTCAGTACTTC
CDR3: CASSLGPLRESENIQYF

J: TRBJ2-7
D: TRBD2
V: TRBV9
size: -
DNA: TGTGCCAGCAGCAGAGGGGGTAGCGGGAGACTAGTGTACGAGCAGTACTTC
CDR3: CASSRGGSGRLVYEQYF

J: TRBJ1-5
D: -
V: TRBV30
size: -
DNA: TGTGCCTGGATTCGTCCTCGCCGAGGGGGAAGTGTGAATCAGCCCCAGCATTTT
CDR3: CAWIRPRRGGSVNQPQHF

J: TRBJ2-7
D: TRBD1
V: TRBV6-5
size: -
DNA: TGTGCCAGCAGAAGCCGGGACAGGGCCTACGAGCAGTACTTC
CDR3: CASRSRDRAYEQYF

J: TRBJ1-2
D: -
V: TRBV6-5
size: -
DNA: TGTGCCAGCAGTTACTCGACCGACAGAAATGGCTACACCTTC
CDR3: CASSYSTDRNGYTF

J: TRBJ1-3
D: -
V: TRBV5-1
size: -
DNA: TGCGCCAGCAGCCTTTCGGGACAACTCTCTGGAAACACCATATATTTT
CDR3: CASSLSGQLSGNTIYF

J: TRBJ1-1
D: -
V: TRBV6-1
size: -
DNA: TGTGCCAGCAGTGAAGCGAAGGTCGCCGCTACTAGATCAGCTTTCTTT
CDR3: CASSEAKVAATRSAFF

J: TRBJ2-1
D: TRBD2
V: TRBV27
size: -
DNA: TGTGCCAGCATGGGGAGGGCCGCCAGGCGTGAGCAGTTCTTC
CDR3: CASMGRAARREQFF

J: TRBJ1-2
D: -
V: TRBV7-9
size: -
DNA: TGTGCCAGCAGCTTAGGGCTGGGGGCCAACTATGGCTACACCTTC
CDR3: CASSLGLGANYGYTF

J: TRBJ1-2
D: -
V: TRBV28
size: -
DNA: TGTGCCAGCAGCCCCCCGACCGAGGGTGGCTACACCTTC
CDR3: CASSPPTEGGYTF

J: TRBJ2-5
D: TRBD1
V: TRBV27
size: -
DNA: TGTGCCAGCAGCACCGGGACAGTGAAAGAGACCCAGTACTTC
CDR3: CASSTGTVKETQYF

J: TRBJ2-3
D: -
V: TRBV6-5
size: -
DNA: TGTGCCAGCAGTTTAGGGGGTACGCAGTATTTT
CDR3: CASSLGGTQYF

J: TRBJ1-5
D: TRBD1
V: TRBV15
size: -
DNA: TGTGCCACCAGCACAATGGACAGGGGTTATCAGCCCCAGCATTTT
CDR3: CATSTMDRGYQPQHF

J: TRBJ2-2
D: -
V: TRBV28
size: once
DNA: TGTGCCAGCAGGCGACGACTACCGAACACCGGGGAGCTGTTTTTT
CDR3: CASRRRLPNTGELFF

J: TRBJ2-1
D: -
V: TRBV5-4
size: -
DNA: TGTGCCAGCAGCTTGTGGAGGGGGGGCGGCAATGAGCAGTTCTTC
CDR3: CASSLWRGGGNEQFF

J: TRBJ1-4
D: -
V: TRBV18
size: once
DNA: TGTGCCAGCTCATCGAGGCGTAGCCCACCTCCGTTTCTTGCAACTAATGAAAAACTGTTTTTT
CDR3: CASSSRRSPPPFLATNEKLFF

J: TRBJ2-5
D: -
V: TRBV11-3
size: -
DNA: TGTGCCAGCAGCATCTGGACTTCGGGGGAGCAGTACTTC
CDR3: CASSIWTSGEQYF

J: TRBJ2-2
D: TRBD2
V: TRBV10-3
size: once
DNA: TGTGCCATCAGTGTAAAAGGACTAGCGGGGACCTCGAACACCGGGGAGCTGTTTTTT
CDR3: CAISVKGLAGTSNTGELFF

J: TRBJ1-1
D: TRBD1
V: TRBV28
size: once
DNA: TGTGCCAGCAGTCTTGACAGGGGGCGGGCTGAAGCTTTCTTT
CDR3: CASSLDRGRAEAFF

J: TRBJ2-3
D: TRBD1
V: TRBV6-1
size: -
DNA: TGTGCCAGCAGTGAAACAGGGGTTATATGGGATACGCAGTATTTT
CDR3: CASSETGVIWDTQYF

J: TRBJ2-3
D: TRBD2
V: TRBV2
size: -
DNA: TGTGCCAGCAGTCGCGGGGGGACCACAGATACGCAGTATTTT
CDR3: CASSRGGTTDTQYF

J: TRBJ2-1
D: -
V: TRBV9
size: -
DNA: TGTGCCAGCAGCGCTCTACAGCACAATGAGCAGTTCTTC
CDR3: CASSALQHNEQFF

J: TRBJ2-7
D: -
V: TRBV6-5
size: -
DNA: TGTGCCAGCAGTGCGAACAGGGATACCTACGAGCAGTACTTC
CDR3: CASSANRDTYEQYF

J: TRBJ2-3
D: -
V: TRBV4-3
size: -
DNA: TGCGCCAGCAGCCCTGGGACTGATTACACAGATACGCAGTATTTT
CDR3: CASSPGTDYTDTQYF

J: TRBJ1-1
D: -
V: TRBV28
size: -
DNA: TGTGCCAGCAGGGGTGGAGGGGATGGTCGGACTGAAGCTTTCTTT
CDR3: CASRGGGDGRTEAFF

J: TRBJ2-7
D: TRBD2
V: TRBV5-5
size: once
DNA: TGTGCCAGCAGCTTGGGCGTAACTAGCGGGAGGTCCGTCTACGAGCAGTACTTC
CDR3: CASSLGVTSGRSVYEQYF

J: TRBJ2-3
D: TRBD2
V: TRBV9
size: -
DNA: TGTGCCAGCAGCGTATCGACTAGCGGGAATCAGGGAGATACGCAGTATTTT
CDR3: CASSVSTSGNQGDTQYF

J: TRBJ1-5
D: TRBD1
V: TRBV28
size: few
DNA: TGTGCCAGCAGTTGGGGACAGGGTCTTGGCAATCAGCCCCAGCATTTT
CDR3: CASSWGQGLGNQPQHF

J: TRBJ2-2
D: TRBD2
V: TRBV11-3
size: few
DNA: TGTGCCCGCAGCTCCCTAGCGGGAGAAAGGGTCGGGGAGCTGTTTTTT
CDR3: CARSSLAGERVGELFF

J: TRBJ1-1
D: TRBD1
V: TRBV29-1
size: -
DNA: TGCAGCGTTGAAGATCTAGGCAGGGGGAAGAACACTGAAGCTTTCTTT
CDR3: CSVEDLGRGKNTEAFF